This TCR beta chain is from a study of response to subunit inactivated influenza vaccine. Study-wide results and limits: Researchers suggested that each seasonal influenza vaccination recruits few new T cells.

One entry per CDR3 protein results from TCRdb running MiXCR on the RT-PCR reads. The repertoire holds more than 550,000 distinct CDR3 sequences, with about 11% as singletons. A few counts support this clonotype. Its antigen is still unknown. In addition, the sample was reused for a study of T cells expressing NK-cell markers. That work adds: With UMIs, 5'RACE template switching was used to make TCR beta cDNA. One of eight sequenced donors was HCMV-seronegative; the other seven were seropositive. The share of CD8+ T cells held by dominant NKG2C+ clonotypes was roughly 1.0-8% in about 6 donors. Researchers report these clonotypes also headed the CD3+CD56-NKG2C+ fraction in several donors.

The sequence was obtained from a middle-aged man who received an inactivated influenza vaccine. The source material was PBMCs from blood, sampled on the day of vaccination.

The CDR3 spells CASSMGETEAFF. CDR3 nucleotide sequence: TGTGCCAGCAGCATGGGAGAGACTGAAGCTTTCTTT. This chain connects TRBV7-9 to TRBJ1-1; D unresolved. The CDR3 is made up of 12 amino acids. V lost 5 bases and J lost 5, with 9 bases in between. Germline-derived CDR1 and CDR2 are SEHNR and FQNEAQ (reference sequence).